This T cell receptor (beta chain) was retrieved from a study of glioma-infiltrating T cells. This clonotype was seen at least ten times. Germline assignment: CDR1 MNHNS and CDR2 SASEGT. This CDR3 is built from 17 residues. J gave up 1 base and V 5 bases, and 9 bases lay outside the gene matches. Using RNA template, CDR3s of TCR alpha and beta were amplified with iRepertoire arm-PCR. Tissue mRNA or PBMC total RNA, about 90-400 ng, went into one-step reverse transcription and amplification. TCRdb re-derived calls from the multiplex PCR reads in MiXCR, one entry per CDR3 protein. The sample consists of approximately 190,000 distinct CDR3 sequences, about 32% of them appearing once.

This TCR came from a human donor with low-grade glioma or glioblastoma, undergoing nonglioma brain surgery, or in good health (not recorded which). The specimen was glioma tissue, nonneoplastic brain tissue, or PBMCs (not recorded which). This chain uses TRBV6-1 with TRBJ2-2, with 8 nucleotides matching TRBD2. CDR3 region: CASSKRRLAGNTGELFF. CDR3 DNA: TGTGCCAGCAGTAAACGTCGCCTAGCGGGGAACACCGGGGAGCTGTTTTTT.